Presented here are 7 T cell receptor beta chains from one specimen sequenced in a study of PD-L1 blockade in urothelial cancer. Method: immunoSEQ multiplex PCR; TCRdb's copy keeps in-frame clones and lacks some. The table records about 74,000 clones, 80% to 85% of them present only once. This specimen was PBMCs, taken around atezolizumab (anti-PD-L1) treatment. The receptors stem from a man in his 70s with urothelial cancer.

This clone appeared a single time. The chain carries TRBV9 and TRBJ1-2; perhaps TRBD1 as D (6 bases). Trimming removed 0 bases from V and 4 bases from J, with 13 bases in between. The CDR3 loop spans 15 amino acids. Germline V CDR1 and CDR2: SGDLS, YYNGEE. DNA for the CDR3: TGTGCCAGCAGCGTAGAGCCAGGGGAGGGCTATGGCTACACCTTC. Translation gives CASSVEPGEGYGYTF.

V usage is TRBV5-1 and J usage is TRBJ1-1; no reliable D call. The germline CDR1 and CDR2 sequences are SGHRS and YFSETQ. The V and J ends lost 0 bases and 2 bases respectively, with 8 bases between them. The CDR3 is 14 amino acids. CDR3 in amino acids: CASSLAGFNTEAFF. The CDR3 nucleotides are TGCGCCAGCAGCTTGGCGGGATTCAACACTGAAGCTTTCTTT.

This clone was recorded once. The chain carries TRBV6-1 and TRBJ2-5; 7 positions match TRBD2. The CDR3 runs to 14 residues. CDR1 is MNHNS and CDR2 is SASEGT in the germline V gene. V lost 6 bases and J lost 4; bases outside the gene matches: 8. CDR3 amino acids: CASSVKAGLETQYF. The CDR3 region has the DNA TGTGCCAGCAGCGTTAAAGCGGGGTTAGAGACCCAGTACTTC.

The chain is built from TRBV5-1 and TRBJ2-7, with D perhaps TRBD1 (5 bases). This CDR3 spans 14 amino acids. In germline, CDR1 is SGHRS, CDR2 YFSETQ. Trimming cost V 0 bases and J 2 bases, with 9 bases left between them. The CDR3 DNA reads as TGCGCCAGCAGCTTGGGGCCAGGGCCCTACGAGCAGTACTTC. The encoded protein is CASSLGPGPYEQYF.

The genes are TRBV19 and TRBJ2-3; D uncertain. V lost 3 bases and J lost 5, with 18 bases in between. Germline CDR1 and CDR2: LNHDA and SQIVND (reference sequence). This CDR3 region has 16 residues. CDR3 DNA: TGTGCCAGTAGTATGATTCCGGCACTACGTGTAGATACGCAGTATTTT. Translating it yields CASSMIPALRVDTQYF.

The chain is built from TRBV20-1 and TRBJ2-5; maybe TRBD2 (6 bases). Germline V gives CDR1 DFQATT, CDR2 SNEGSKA (reference sequence). The CDR3 is 10 amino acids. V was cut by 5 bases and J by 5 bases, with 6 bases left in between. CDR3 protein: CSAGRETQYF. CDR3 nucleotides: TGCAGTGCTGGGAGGGAGACCCAGTACTTC.

The chain links TRBV6-5 to TRBJ2-7; D possibly corresponds to TRBD1 (5 bases). Trimming shortened V by 0 bases and J by 2 bases, and 11 bases separated the two germline ends. CDR1 is MNHEY and CDR2 is SVGAGI in the germline V gene. The CDR3 runs 15 residues. The CDR3 region has the DNA TGTGCCAGCAGTTACTCGATCGAAGGGGCCTACGAGCAGTACTTC. Amino acids: CASSYSIEGAYEQYF.